The clone carrying this T cell receptor beta chain was counted a single time. The antigen remains undetermined. This is likely a read error, given that the CDR3 carries no conserved phenylalanine or tryptophan at its end. The germline CDR1 and CDR2 sequences are ENHRY and SYGVKD. V dropped 9 bases and J dropped 0 bases, with 18 bases sitting between them. CDR3 length equals 17 residues. This sample is part of a study of T cell repertoires in cytomegalovirus infection. General observations from the study: Cumulated frequencies of public TCR beta families served to identify carriers of CMV plus the relevant HLA. The response measured ex vivo was dominated by TCR beta clonotypes (HLA-C-restricted and CMV-specific).

TCRdb recomputed calls from the reads with MiXCR, one row per CDR3 protein. The table has about 740,000 distinct CDR3 sequences, 35% to 40% seen once. Sequenced: PBMCs. This sequence was found in a human donor in good health (CMV status not recorded). Some clones in this sample may be carry-over from other donors' samples. This chain joins TRBV10-3 and TRBJ2-6; a weak D match, TRBD1 (6 bases). The CDR3 coding sequence is TGTGCCATATCCAGACAGGAAAGATACTCTGGGGCCAACGTCCTGACTTGC. This translates into CAISRQERYSGANVLTC.